The 20 T cell receptor beta chains below come from one sample, sequenced in a study of cytomegalovirus exposure and HLA in healthy donors. Amplification used 60 Vbeta primers and 13 Jbeta primers. The table came from immunoSEQ multiplex PCR; TCRdb's copy has only in-frame clones and leaves some out. There are 100,000 or so clones in the sample; 75% occur only once, and 1% to 1.5% lies in the top ten. Sequencing was done on a sample of PBMCs. These receptors originate from a man in his forties in good health and CMV-seronegative.

This clone has just a few counts. The genes are TRBV2 and TRBJ2-5; TRBD2 matches 11 bases. CDR3 length equals 16 residues. The V and J ends lost 6 bases and 2 bases, in that order; junction bases with no gene match: 8. The V gene's germline CDR1 is SNHLY and CDR2 FYNNEI. CDR3 coding DNA: TGTGCCAGCAGCGAACCCGGGACTAGCGGTCAAGAGACCCAGTACTTC. Its translation: CASSEPGTSGQETQYF.

The genes are TRBV2 and TRBJ1-1, with D unclear. The CDR3 sequence is 11 residues long. CDR1 and CDR2 from the germline V gene are SNHLY and FYNNEI. V lost 7 bases and J lost 5, with 8 bases in between. CDR3 protein: CASTIYTEAFF. The CDR3, as DNA: TGTGCCAGCACCATCTATACTGAAGCTTTCTTT. Looking up the rest from reference TRBV2 and TRBJ1-1 gives the full variable domain: EPEVTQTPSHQVTQMGQEVILRCVPISNHLYFYWYRQILGQKVEFLVSFYNNEISEKSEIFDDQFSVERPDGSNFTLKIRSTKLEDSAMYFCASTIYTEAFFGQGTRLTVV.

The gene calls are TRBV6-6 and TRBJ2-4, with TRBD1 identical over 10 bases. Unmatched junction bases numbered 3, after V lost 0 bases and J lost 7 bases. The CDR3 has 15 residues. The germline V gene encodes CDR1 MNHNY and CDR2 SVGAGI (reference sequence). The CDR3 is CASSYSMGQGNIQYF. The CDR3, as DNA: TGTGCCAGCAGTTACTCGATGGGACAGGGGAACATTCAGTACTTC.

The genes are TRBV13 and TRBJ2-7; 8 bases map to TRBD2. The germline CDR1 and CDR2 sequences are PRHDT and FYEKMQ (reference sequence). The CDR3 contains 14 residues. Trimming took 2 bases from V and 4 from J; bases not matched to a gene: 4. This CDR3 reads CASSLLAGGYEQYF. The CDR3 nucleotides are TGTGCCAGCAGCTTACTCGCGGGGGGTTACGAGCAGTACTTC. The full variable domain, its missing parts supplied by reference TRBV13 and TRBJ2-7, is AAGVIQSPRHLIKEKRETATLKCYPIPRHDTVYWYQQGPGQDPQFLISFYEKMQSDKGSIPDRFSAQQFSDYHSELNMSSLELGDSALYFCASSLLAGGYEQYFGPGTRLTVT.

The chain joins TRBV18 to TRBJ2-7; D might be TRBD1 (5 bases). Trimming stripped 3 bases from V and 5 bases from J, with 20 bases between. CDR3 length: 16 amino acids. Germline lookup yields CDR1 KGHSH and CDR2 LQKENI. CDR3 in DNA: TGTGCCAGCTCACCTCAGGTAGGCAGGGTAACTCACGAGCAGTACTTC. Its protein product is CASSPQVGRVTHEQYF.

The genes are TRBV6-4 and TRBJ2-3; 7 nucleotides line up with TRBD1. The CDR3 spans 14 residues. The junction had 3 bases not matched to a gene; V was cut back by 6 bases and J by 0 bases. The V gene's germline CDR1 is MRHNA and CDR2 SNTAGT. The CDR3, as DNA: TGTGCCAGCAGCCCGACAGGGAGCACAGATACGCAGTATTTT. It translates to CASSPTGSTDTQYF.

The J gene is TRBJ2-2, the V gene TRBV19; a weak D match, TRBD2 (6 bases). The CDR3 is 14 amino acids. CDR1 and CDR2 (germline): LNHDA, SQIVND (reference sequence). V was cut by 8 bases and J by 2 bases, with 12 bases left in between. CDR3 sequence reads: CASRTGTNTGELFF. DNA of the CDR3: TGTGCCAGTCGAACCGGGACTAACACCGGGGAGCTGTTTTTT.

The chain employs TRBV18 and TRBJ2-2; tentatively, D is TRBD1 (6 bases). Trimming removed 4 bases from V and 2 bases from J, with 14 bases in between. This CDR3 contains 16 residues. Per the germline V gene, CDR1 is KGHSH and CDR2 is LQKENI. CDR3 DNA: TGTGCCAGCTCACAACCGACGGGACACAACACCGGGGAGCTGTTTTTT. Its protein product is CASSQPTGHNTGELFF.

Details on this clone: The same CDR3 arises from other DNA sequences in this sample as well. This chain links TRBV4-2 with TRBJ2-7; maybe TRBD2 (6 bases). This CDR3 has 14 residues. Trimming removed 4 bases from V and 1 base from J, with 11 bases in between. The germline V gene encodes CDR1 LGHNA and CDR2 YNFKEQ. The CDR3 region is CASSPGRGSYEQYF. The CDR3 nucleotides are TGTGCCAGCAGCCCTGGACGGGGGTCCTACGAGCAGTACTTC.

V is TRBV6-5 and J is TRBJ2-2, with D possibly matching TRBD1 (5 bases). Germline CDR1 is MNHEY and CDR2 is SVGAGI. Trimming shortened V by 2 bases and J by 4 bases, and 11 bases separated the two germline ends. The length of the CDR3 is 15 residues. The DNA of the CDR3 is TGTGCCAGCAGTTACAGCCCCGACAGCACCGGGGAGCTGTTTTTT. Translating gives CASSYSPDSTGELFF.

The chain recombines TRBV18 with TRBJ2-7; TRBD1 matches at 7 bases. Germline CDR1 reads KGHSH; CDR2 reads LQKENI. CDR3 size: 14 residues. V was pared by 6 bases and J by 1 base, with 6 bases of the junction left unmatched. CDR3: CASSPDRRSYEQYF. As DNA, the CDR3 is TGTGCCAGCTCGCCGGACAGGCGATCCTACGAGCAGTACTTC.

In its sample, this clone was seen once. V usage is TRBV9 and J usage is TRBJ1-5; D not certain. Trimming took off 0 bases at V and 4 bases at J, with 11 bases between the two ends. Germline V gene sequence: CDR1 SGDLS, CDR2 YYNGEE. This CDR3 is 15 amino acids long. CDR3 loop: CASSVDAGYNQPQHF. As DNA, the CDR3 is TGTGCCAGCAGCGTAGATGCAGGTTATAATCAGCCCCAGCATTTT.

This sequence joins TRBV30 and TRBJ1-5; D uncertain. Germline V gene sequence: CDR1 GTSNPN, CDR2 SVGIG (reference sequence). Trimming took off 3 bases at V and 3 bases at J, with 6 bases between the two ends. The CDR3 is 12 residues long. CDR3 in DNA: TGTGCCTGGAGCGACACCAATCAGCCCCAGCATTTT. It translates to CAWSDTNQPQHF.

The chain employs TRBV5-4 and TRBJ2-5; 9 bases match TRBD2. CDR1 and CDR2 from the germline V gene are SGHNT and YYREEE (reference sequence). Losses at the gene ends were 3 bases for V and 2 bases for J; bases not matched to a gene: 5. This CDR3 comprises 15 residues. The CDR3 DNA follows: TGTGCCAGCAGCTCCCCCAGCGGGAGGCAAGAGACCCAGTACTTC. Protein: CASSSPSGRQETQYF. Variable domain in full (rest from reference TRBV5-4 and TRBJ2-5): ETGVTQSPTHLIKTRGQQVTLRCSSQSGHNTVSWYQQALGQGPQFIFQYYREEENGRGNFPPRFSGLQFPNYSSELNVNALELDDSALYLCASSSPSGRQETQYFGPGTRLLVL.

There are a few counts of this clone. The CDR3 nucleotides read TGTGCCAGTCCCCCCCCAACCGGGACAGGGGTCACCGGGGAGCTGTTTTTT. Encoded protein: CASPPPTGTGVTGELFF. This chain links TRBV19 with TRBJ2-2; 10 bases line up with TRBD1. The CDR3 extends over 17 amino acids. The V gene's germline CDR1 is LNHDA and CDR2 SQIVND (reference sequence). The junction had 13 bases not matched to a gene; V was cut back by 8 bases and J by 4 bases.

The chain links TRBV6-5 to TRBJ1-5, with TRBD1 as a possible D gene (5 bases). The CDR3 is 15 residues long. V was pared by 3 bases and J by 4 bases, with 13 bases between. Germline loops: CDR1 MNHEY, CDR2 SVGAGI. The CDR3 coding sequence is TGTGCCAGCAGTTATGAAGCAGGGCCTAATCAGCCCCAGCATTTT. This encodes CASSYEAGPNQPQHF.

This chain uses TRBV2 with TRBJ2-3; 7 nucleotides line up with TRBD1. This CDR3 has 14 residues. V shed 1 base and J 5 bases; nucleotides not matched to a gene: 3. Germline-derived CDR1 and CDR2 are SNHLY and FYNNEI. The CDR3, as DNA: TGTGCCAGCAGTGAAGGACAGGGCAGAGATACGCAGTATTTT. Amino acid sequence: CASSEGQGRDTQYF. Based on the CDR3 plus reference TRBV2 and TRBJ2-3, the full variable domain is EPEVTQTPSHQVTQMGQEVILRCVPISNHLYFYWYRQILGQKVEFLVSFYNNEISEKSEIFDDQFSVERPDGSNFTLKIRSTKLEDSAMYFCASSEGQGRDTQYFGPGTRLTVL.

This clone has a handful of counts. The chain combines TRBV5-1 with TRBJ2-5; D is perhaps TRBD2 (5 bases). CDR1 is SGHRS, CDR2 YFSETQ, per germline. The CDR3 is made up of 13 amino acids. Trimming removed 3 bases at V and 2 bases at J, with 8 bases between. The CDR3 sequence: CASSSGYQETQYF. The CDR3 bases are TGCGCCAGCAGCTCGGGATATCAAGAGACCCAGTACTTC.

The CDR3 coding sequence is TGCAGCTTGATGACAGGGGGCGCGGAGACCCAGTACTTC. As protein: CSLMTGGAETQYF. The V gene is TRBV29-1, the J gene TRBJ2-5; the match to TRBD1 covers 10 bases. V shed 8 bases and J 5 bases; nucleotides not matched to a gene: 8. From germline, CDR1 is SQVTM and CDR2 ANQGSEA. This CDR3 contains 13 residues.

The gene calls are TRBV21-1 and TRBJ2-5; TRBD2, the table's D call, lacks a check against the DNA. TRBV21-1 is assigned pseudogene status. This CDR3 comprises 20 residues. CDR3: CASSKGGGASGNPLGETQYF. The DNA of the CDR3 is TGTGCCAGCAGCAAAGGTGGGGGGGCTAGCGGAAATCCCTTGGGGGAGACCCAGTACTTC.